This TCR beta chain was observed in a study of blood T cell repertoires in COVID-19. Participants, about 18 to 90 years old, spanned some 23 US areas. With regard to this clone: Other DNA sequences in the same sample also yield this CDR3.

Using immunoSEQ multiplex PCR, the repertoire was profiled, and TCRdb retains in-frame clones only, with some absent. The sample lists approximately 300,000 clones; 90% were seen once. Sequences were obtained from PBMCs or T cells enriched from blood (not recorded which). This clonotype was obtained from a woman under 40 who had been exposed to COVID-19.

CDR3 sequence reads: CASSPDSNYGYTF. Written as DNA, the CDR3 is TGTGCCAGCAGCCCGGACAGTAACTATGGCTACACCTTC. The rearrangement uses TRBV16 and TRBJ1-2; D is perhaps TRBD1 (6 bases). Looked up from germline, CDR1 is KGHSY and CDR2 is FQNENV. The CDR3 is 13 residues long. The V gene lost 4 bases and the J gene lost 1 base, with 7 bases spanning the gap.